The 8 T cell receptor beta chains listed next were all sequenced from one sample in a study of PD-1 blockade in classical Hodgkin lymphoma. Repertoires were generated with immunoSEQ multiplex PCR, while TCRdb's copy carries only in-frame clones and drops some. Among 9,500 to 13,000 clones listed, 70% to 85% were seen once. Exposure to brentuximab vedotin varied, and each patient had relapsed following autologous stem cell transplantation. Sequenced material: peripheral blood mononuclear cells (PBMCs), taken before the second cycle of nivolumab. All receptors derive from a human donor with classical Hodgkin lymphoma.

The chain joins TRBV9 to TRBJ2-1; the D gene is possibly TRBD2 (7 bases). This CDR3 is built from 15 residues. Trimming stripped 3 bases from V and 2 bases from J, with 12 bases between. Germline CDR1 reads SGDLS; CDR2 reads YYNGEE. The CDR3 nucleotides read TGTGCCAGCAGCGAACGGGGGGCCCCCTACAATGAGCAGTTCTTC. This codes for CASSERGAPYNEQFF.

V usage is TRBV18 and J usage is TRBJ2-5; D is unclear. The CDR3 runs 14 residues. Trimming left V 3 bases short and J 2 bases short, with 10 bases between. CDR1 and CDR2 from the germline V gene are KGHSH and LQKENI. The CDR3 coding sequence is TGTGCCAGCTCACCCGTGACACCACAAGAGACCCAGTACTTC. Its translation: CASSPVTPQETQYF.

The CDR3 protein is CATSRTAGGLETQYF. The CDR3 bases are TGTGCCACCAGCAGAACAGCGGGGGGGCTTGAGACCCAGTACTTC. The chain recombines TRBV15 with TRBJ2-5; TRBD2 matches 10 bases. The CDR3 has 15 residues. Germline V gene sequence: CDR1 LNHNV, CDR2 YYDKDF (reference sequence). Germline trimming cut 2 bases from V and 5 bases from J; bases unmatched to any gene: 5.

The CDR3 here is CASSKVHMGGADTQYF. Written as DNA, the CDR3 is TGTGCCAGCAGCAAAGTCCACATGGGGGGCGCTGATACGCAGTATTTT. The gene calls are TRBV21-1 and TRBJ2-3. TRBV21-1 is recorded as a pseudogene. The CDR3 length is 16 residues.

The gene calls are TRBV2 and TRBJ1-5; D gene ambiguous. In germline, CDR1 is SNHLY, CDR2 FYNNEI. The V end was cut by 7 bases, the J end by 4 bases, with 11 bases between. CDR3 size: 13 residues. The CDR3 DNA follows: TGTGCCAGCAAAATGGAACAGAATCAGCCCCAGCATTTT. This gives the protein CASKMEQNQPQHF.

The chain is built from TRBV13 and TRBJ2-5, with 14 positions matching TRBD2. The CDR3 is 18 amino acids. Germline V gene data show CDR1 as PRHDT and CDR2 as FYEKMQ (reference sequence). Trimming removed 5 bases from V and 2 bases from J; junction bases left unmatched: 10. CDR3 sequence: CASSGGTSGSFGQETQYF. In nucleotides, the CDR3 is TGTGCCAGCAGCGGCGGGACTAGCGGGAGTTTTGGGCAAGAGACCCAGTACTTC.

The chain is built from TRBV5-1 and TRBJ2-5; the match to TRBD2 covers 16 bases. V shed 1 base, J shed 4 bases, and the junction held 16 bases outside the gene matches. The length of the CDR3 is 21 residues. CDR1 SGHRS and CDR2 YFSETQ come from the germline V gene. The CDR3 DNA follows: TGCGCCAGCAGCTTGCTCCCACAGGCGGGACTAGCGGGGGGGCCAGGAGAGACCCAGTACTTC. Translation gives CASSLLPQAGLAGGPGETQYF. Supplemented by reference TRBV5-1 and TRBJ2-5, the full variable domain reads KAGVTQTPRYLIKTRGQQVTLSCSPISGHRSVSWYQQTPGQGLQFLFEYFSETQRNKGNFPGRFSGRQFSNSRSEMNVSTLELGDSALYLCASSLLPQAGLAGGPGETQYFGPGTRLLVL.

The genes are TRBV27 and TRBJ2-3; D may be TRBD1 or TRBD2 (6 bases each). The germline V and J ends were trimmed by 7 bases and 3 bases, with 20 bases remaining between them. Per germline, CDR1 MNHEY and CDR2 SMNVEV (reference sequence). The length of the CDR3 is 16 residues. This CDR3 is CASKTEGGLTTDTQYF. CDR3 DNA: TGTGCCAGCAAGACGGAGGGGGGTCTGACAACAGATACGCAGTATTTT.